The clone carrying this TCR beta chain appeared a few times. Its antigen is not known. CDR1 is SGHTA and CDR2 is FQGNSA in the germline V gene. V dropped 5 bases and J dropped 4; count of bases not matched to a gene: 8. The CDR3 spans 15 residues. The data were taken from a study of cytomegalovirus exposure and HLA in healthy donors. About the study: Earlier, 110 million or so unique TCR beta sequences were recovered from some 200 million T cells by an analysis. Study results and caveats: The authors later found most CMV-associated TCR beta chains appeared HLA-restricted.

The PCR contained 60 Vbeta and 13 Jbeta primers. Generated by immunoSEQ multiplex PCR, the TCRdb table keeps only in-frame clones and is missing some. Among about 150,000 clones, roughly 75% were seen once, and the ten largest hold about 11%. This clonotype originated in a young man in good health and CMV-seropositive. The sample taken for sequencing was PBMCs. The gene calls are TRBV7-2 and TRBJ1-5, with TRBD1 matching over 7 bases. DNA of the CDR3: TGTGCCAGCAGCCCAGGGACAGACCGAAATCAGCCCCAGCATTTT. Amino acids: CASSPGTDRNQPQHF.